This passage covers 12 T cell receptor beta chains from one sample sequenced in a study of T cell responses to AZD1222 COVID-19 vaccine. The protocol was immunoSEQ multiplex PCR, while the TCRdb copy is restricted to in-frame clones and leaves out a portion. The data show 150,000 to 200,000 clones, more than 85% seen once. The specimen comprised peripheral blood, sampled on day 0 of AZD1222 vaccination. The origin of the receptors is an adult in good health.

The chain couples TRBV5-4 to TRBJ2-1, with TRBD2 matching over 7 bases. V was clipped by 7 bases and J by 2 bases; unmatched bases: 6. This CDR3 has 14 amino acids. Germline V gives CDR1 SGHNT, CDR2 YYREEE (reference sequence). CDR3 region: CASRRGSTYNEQFF. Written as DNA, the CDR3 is TGTGCCAGCCGGCGGGGGTCTACCTACAATGAGCAGTTCTTC.

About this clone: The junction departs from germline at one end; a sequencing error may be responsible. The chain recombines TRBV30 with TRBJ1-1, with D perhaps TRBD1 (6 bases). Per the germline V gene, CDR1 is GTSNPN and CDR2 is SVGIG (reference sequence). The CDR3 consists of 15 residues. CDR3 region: CAWSSGGGVGTEAFF. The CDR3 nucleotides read TGTGCCTGGAGCTCGGGAGGGGGTGTAGGGACTGAAGCCTTCTTT.

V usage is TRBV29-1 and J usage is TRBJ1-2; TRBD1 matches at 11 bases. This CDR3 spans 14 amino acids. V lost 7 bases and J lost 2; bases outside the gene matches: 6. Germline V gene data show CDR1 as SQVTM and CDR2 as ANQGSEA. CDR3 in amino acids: CSARGQGENYGYTF. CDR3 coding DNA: TGCAGCGCCCGGGGACAGGGGGAGAACTATGGCTACACCTTC.

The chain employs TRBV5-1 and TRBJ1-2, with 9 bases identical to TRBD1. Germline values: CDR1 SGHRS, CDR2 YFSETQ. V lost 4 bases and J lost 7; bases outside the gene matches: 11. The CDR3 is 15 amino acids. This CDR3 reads CASSLGQGSSRGYTF. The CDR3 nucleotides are TGCGCCAGCAGCCTGGGACAGGGTAGTTCCCGTGGCTACACCTTC.

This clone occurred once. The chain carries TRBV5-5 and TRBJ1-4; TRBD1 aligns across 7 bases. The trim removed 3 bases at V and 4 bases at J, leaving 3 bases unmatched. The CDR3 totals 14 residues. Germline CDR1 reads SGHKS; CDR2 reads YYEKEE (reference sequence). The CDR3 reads CASSSGTVNEKLFF. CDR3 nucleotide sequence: TGTGCCAGCAGCTCCGGGACAGTTAATGAAAAACTGTTTTTT.

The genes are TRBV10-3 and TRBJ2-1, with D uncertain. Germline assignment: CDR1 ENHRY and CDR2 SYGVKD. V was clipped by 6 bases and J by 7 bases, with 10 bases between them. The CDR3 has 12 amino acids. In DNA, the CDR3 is TGTGCCATCAGCGGCGAAAGAAATGAGCAGTTCTTC. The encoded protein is CAISGERNEQFF.

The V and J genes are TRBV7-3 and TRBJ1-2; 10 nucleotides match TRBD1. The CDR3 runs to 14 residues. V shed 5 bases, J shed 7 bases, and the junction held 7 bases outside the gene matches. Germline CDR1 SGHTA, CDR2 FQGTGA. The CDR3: CASSLRQGAVGYTF. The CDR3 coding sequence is TGTGCCAGCAGCCTACGACAGGGGGCTGTTGGCTACACCTTC.

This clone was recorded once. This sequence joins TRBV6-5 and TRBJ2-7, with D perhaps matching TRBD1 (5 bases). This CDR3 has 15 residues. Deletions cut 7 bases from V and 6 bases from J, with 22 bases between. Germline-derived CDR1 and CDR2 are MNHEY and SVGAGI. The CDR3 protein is CASTFNSGKKIEQYF. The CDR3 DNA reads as TGTGCCAGCACCTTTAACTCAGGGAAGAAAATCGAGCAGTACTTC.

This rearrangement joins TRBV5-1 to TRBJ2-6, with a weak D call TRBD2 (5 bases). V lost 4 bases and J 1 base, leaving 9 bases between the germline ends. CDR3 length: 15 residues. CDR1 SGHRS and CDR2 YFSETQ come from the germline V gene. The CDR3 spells CASSMRGSGANVLTF. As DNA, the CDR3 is TGCGCCAGCAGCATGCGAGGGTCTGGGGCCAACGTCCTGACTTTC. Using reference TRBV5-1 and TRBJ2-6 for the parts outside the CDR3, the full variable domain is KAGVTQTPRYLIKTRGQQVTLSCSPISGHRSVSWYQQTPGQGLQFLFEYFSETQRNKGNFPGRFSGRQFSNSRSEMNVSTLELGDSALYLCASSMRGSGANVLTFGAGSRLTVL.

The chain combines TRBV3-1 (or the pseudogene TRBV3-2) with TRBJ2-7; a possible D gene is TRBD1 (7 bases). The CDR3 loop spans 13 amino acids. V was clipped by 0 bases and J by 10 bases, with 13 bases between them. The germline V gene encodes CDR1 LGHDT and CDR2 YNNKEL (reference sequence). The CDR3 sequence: CASSQEGGTVQYF. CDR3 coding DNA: TGTGCCAGCAGCCAAGAAGGGGGGACAGTTCAGTACTTC.

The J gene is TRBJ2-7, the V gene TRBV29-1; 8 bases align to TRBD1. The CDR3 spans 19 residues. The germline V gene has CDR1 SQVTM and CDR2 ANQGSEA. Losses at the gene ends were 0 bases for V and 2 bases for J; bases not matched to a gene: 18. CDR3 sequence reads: CSVEDRTGPTSPATYEQYF. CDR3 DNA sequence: TGCAGCGTTGAAGACAGGACAGGGCCTACATCCCCCGCAACCTACGAGCAGTACTTC.

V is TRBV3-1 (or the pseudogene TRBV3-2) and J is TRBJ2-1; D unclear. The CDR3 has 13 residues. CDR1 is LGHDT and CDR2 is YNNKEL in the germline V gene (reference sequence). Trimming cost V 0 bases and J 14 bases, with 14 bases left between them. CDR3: CASSQDDPELEFF. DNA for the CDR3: TGTGCCAGCAGCCAAGACGATCCCGAATTGGAGTTCTTC.